A single sample is the source of the 4 T cell receptor beta chains below, sequenced in a study of blood T cells in healthy people across ages. It was with a sample-barcoded 5' primer and a J-beta primer mix that a second PCR of roughly 6 to 12 cycles was run. TCRdb re-called the 5' RACE reads through MiXCR, storing one row per CDR3 protein. Of roughly 860,000 distinct CDR3 sequences listed, 62% are singletons. The sample consisted of blood. The source of these receptors is a man aged 30 to 39 in good health.

The chain couples TRBV24-1 to TRBJ2-1, with D possibly being TRBD2 (5 bases). The germline V and J ends were trimmed by 3 bases and 7 bases, with 12 bases remaining between them. The CDR3 length is 14 residues. Germline V lookup: CDR1 KGHDR, CDR2 SFDVKD. DNA of the CDR3: TGTGCCACCAGTGATAGCACGGGGTGGAATGAGCAGTTCTTC. It codes for CATSDSTGWNEQFF.

This chain uses TRBV6-5 with TRBJ2-7; 7 bases agree with TRBD1. Germline-derived CDR1 and CDR2 are MNHEY and SVGAGI. V gave up 6 bases and J gave up 9 bases; unmatched junction bases: 11. The CDR3 covers 13 residues. CDR3 in amino acids: CASRTTGTALQYF. The CDR3 DNA reads TGTGCCAGCAGAACCACTGGGACAGCTTTGCAGTACTTC.

In its sample, this clonotype was seen a few times. The chain has TRBV15 and TRBJ2-4; D is possibly TRBD2 (5 bases). Germline loops: CDR1 LNHNV, CDR2 YYDKDF (reference sequence). The CDR3 loop spans 15 amino acids. V was shortened by 4 bases and J by 8 bases, with 18 bases between the two germline ends. The CDR3 sequence is CATSTLLGRGDIQYF. CDR3 in DNA: TGTGCCACCAGCACACTCCTGGGTCGGGGAGACATTCAGTACTTC. The full variable domain, its missing parts supplied by reference TRBV15 and TRBJ2-4, is DAMVIQNPRYQVTQFGKPVTLSCSQTLNHNVMYWYQQKSSQAPKLLFHYYDKDFNNEADTPDNFQSRRPNTSFCFLDIRSPGLGDTAMYLCATSTLLGRGDIQYFGAGTRLSVL.

The chain couples TRBV4-3 to TRBJ2-7; D is ambiguous. CDR1 is LGHNA and CDR2 is YSLEER in the germline V gene. CDR3 length: 13 residues. V lost 0 bases, J lost 7 bases, and 10 bases lay in between. The CDR3 DNA follows: TGCGCCAGCAGCCAAGATACCTACAATGAGCAGTACTTC. Translation: CASSQDTYNEQYF.